This T cell receptor (beta chain) appears in the sequencing data of a study of blood T cell repertoires in COVID-19 (dated by TCRdb to 2020 to 2021). In the study overall: Samples covering the acute and convalescent phases of COVID-19 were provided by collaborators in the United States, Italy and Spain. Samples came from the ongoing ImmuneRACE study (first 160 participants) plus 1,254 subjects from 6 global collaborators. The repertoires were made available in a free public database intended to serve as a resource for research on the immune response to SARS-CoV-2. Where HLA class I and class II types were available, the types were taken from metadata supplied by the sample provider, not from assay-based typing. The sample metadata nearly always contained a de-identified subject ID, COVID-19 status, age in years and sex. Subjects who had been exposed to COVID-19, were actively infected with it, or had recovered from it provided the deeply sampled blood TCRbeta repertoires that made up the dataset. The material from the prospective study consisted of cDNA or gDNA derived from T cells, B-cell-depleted T cells, or PBMCs.

The paper as a whole reports these results and caveats: Clinical and demographic metadata were provided uncurated, with the amount varying by source and participant.

This clone showed up just once. The target of this receptor is not known. No clone much larger than this one lies a single base away; base qualities are absent. From a lookup of the germline V gene, CDR1 and CDR2 are SGHVS and FQNEAQ. The germline ends are 14 bases apart after V is trimmed by 5 bases and J by 0 bases. Its CDR3 holds 16 amino acids, cysteine through phenylalanine. Only CDR3 DNA remains: 48 bases, in frame from the first base. TCRbeta CDR3 regions were amplified from genomic DNA using the immunoSEQ Assay, a bias-controlled multiplex PCR. Per the source publication's procedure: The number of nucleated cells in each sample was estimated from the amplification of reference gene primers within the assay. To quantify the absolute abundance of each unique TCRbeta CDR3 rearrangement, sequence reads were collapsed and filtered. For each sample, productive Simpson clonality was calculated as the square root of Simpson's diversity index across productive rearrangements. This immuneACCESS table, as held by TCRdb, lists in-frame sequences with V and J called but not all clones. Of the missing ones, under half trace to an unresolved V gene in checked studies; the others have no known cause. V and J calls and clone size are copied from that table; D and trimming were computed from the DNA. The sample contains 150,000 to 200,000 clones, approximately 83% of them found a single time. Jointly, the top ten make up more than 7% of the sample.

Each collaborating institution followed its own protocols to collect whole blood in K2EDTA tubes. For TCRbeta analysis, collaborators shipped samples in one of three forms: frozen whole blood, isolated PBMCs, or DNA extracted from either of those sample types. Sequenced material: peripheral blood. This receptor was identified in a woman older than 75 with active or convalescent COVID-19. Recombination linked TRBV7-8 to TRBJ1-5, with the D gene not confidently named. The CDR3 region: CASSPHRVHSNQPQHF. The nucleotide sequence reads TGTGCCAGCAGCCCGCACCGGGTACATAGCAATCAGCCCCAGCATTTT.